This T cell receptor beta chain came from a study of T cell responses to AZD1222 COVID-19 vaccine (dated by TCRdb to the early 2020s). Background for the entire study: TCR sequencing was performed for more than 230 trial participants, of whom around 200 were given two doses of AZD1222 and some 26 were given two doses of MenACWY control vaccine. Enrollment into the trials was organized by age into subgroups of 18-55, 56-69 and 70-plus years, and those subgroups contained roughly 160, 29 and 62 TCR-sequenced participants, respectively. General conclusions and limits of the study: Conclusions about previously exposed vaccinees were limited because only six AZD1222 recipients were SARS-CoV-2 seropositive at baseline. After two AZD1222 doses, both the breadth and the depth of spike-specific TCRs were significantly higher than at day 0 and than in MenACWY recipients. Participants were mostly white British, with more females than males. The authors suggested clonal diversity may have been underestimated. Because no day 14 peak-response samples were available, repertoires were characterized only after the peak T cell response. The 56-69-year group was small, and its depth increase did not reach significance, likely because of low power. Vaccine-associated CD4 TCRs spanned the whole spike protein, with dominant responses in regions 160-218 and 743-854. Epitopes outside the regions mutated in the B.1.351 and B.1.1.7 variants were reportedly recognized by nearly half of the unique spike-specific TCRs.

The CDR3 regions of human TCRbeta chains were analyzed by immunosequencing. On the study's bioinformatics: TCRs in the repertoires were compared against a reference library of SARS-CoV-2-specific TCRs that had been generated with the MIRA antigen-specificity platform. Breadth was defined as the fraction of unique TCRs that were SARS-CoV-2-associated. Depth was defined as the fraction of total T cells that were SARS-CoV-2-associated. Using the MIRA data, each spike-specific TCR was mapped to the spike region that the TCR reacts to and placed in a CD4 or CD8 class. Log10-transformed breadth and depth values were compared by one-way ANOVA with Sidak's multiple comparisons tests. The clones in this table, taken by TCRdb from immuneACCESS, are in-frame only. Not every clone is retained; where verified, under half of the shortfall comes from an unresolved V gene, and the cause of the rest is unknown. V and J calls and clone size are as listed in that table; D and trimming were resolved from the DNA. A total of about 110,000 clones appear in this sample, roughly 92% of them only once. The ten largest clones capture about 2.5% of the sample.

V is trimmed back by 5 bases and J by 8 bases, and the junction contains 11 bases that no gene match accounts for. CDR1 LNHDA and CDR2 SQIVND are derived from the germline V gene (reference sequence). The CDR3 starts with the cysteine, ends with the phenylalanine, and has 15 residues. Of the read, only the CDR3 DNA is kept; its 45 bases are in frame from base 1. On this clone itself: The clone's antigen remains unknown. Nothing much larger sits one base from this clone, and base qualities are not available.

The meaning of the sample's time point label: about 28 days (+/-7) after the second vaccine dose. AZD1222 recipients with second doses at about 4 weeks or about 12 weeks were pooled, because spike-specific TCR depth and breadth did not differ between schedules. Vaccinee samples were obtained from the UK trials COV001 and COV002, which included a single-blind randomized controlled phase 2/3 trial of AZD1222 (ChAdOx1 nCoV-19) in healthy adults. For TCRbeta chain sequencing, PBMC samples from trial participants were taken at day 0 and at day 28 after the second dose. Here the sequenced sample was peripheral blood, taken 28 days after the second AZD1222 dose. The clonotype was recovered from an adult who received the AZD1222 COVID-19 vaccine. The V gene is TRBV19 and the J gene is TRBJ1-4, and 7 junction bases match TRBD1. The CDR3 region: CASSSHRGRREKLFF. The nucleotide sequence is given as TGTGCCAGTAGTTCCCACAGGGGCCGTCGGGAAAAACTGTTTTTT.